Described below is a single T cell receptor (beta chain) sequence and its context. Its antigen is unidentified. A much larger clone differs from this one at a single base, so this may be a read error. The source of the sample is a study of T cell repertoires in cytomegalovirus infection. Trimming took 1 base from V and 4 from J, leaving 7 bases between them. The CDR3 spans 14 residues. Germline V gene sequence: CDR1 SGHTA, CDR2 FQGNSA. TCRdb analysed the reads with MiXCR anew, one entry per CDR3 protein. Of 570,000 or so distinct CDR3 sequences listed, 40% are singletons. The V gene is TRBV7-2, the J gene TRBJ1-4, with unresolved D. This material consisted of cultured PBMCs, taken from culture after CMV antigen stimulation. This TCR derives from a human donor in good health (CMV status not recorded). Some clones in this sample may be carry-over from other donors' samples. The CDR3 nucleotides read TGTGCCAGCAGCTTAGTGGGAAATAATGAAAAACTGTTTTTT. Translating it yields CASSLVGNNEKLFF.